This TCR beta chain was obtained from a study of blood T cell repertoires in COVID-19 (TCRdb year 2020). About the full investigation: Collaborator samples came from the United States, Italy and Spain and covered acute and convalescent phases of COVID-19. The material from the prospective study consisted of cDNA or gDNA derived from T cells, B-cell-depleted T cells, or PBMCs. Subjects who had been exposed to COVID-19, were actively infected with it, or had recovered from it provided the deeply sampled blood TCRbeta repertoires that made up the dataset. A freely available public database, intended as a resource for researchers studying the immune response to SARS-CoV-2, is where the repertoires were released. Samples came from the ongoing ImmuneRACE study (first 160 participants) plus 1,254 subjects from 6 global collaborators. The sample metadata nearly always contained a de-identified subject ID, COVID-19 status, age in years and sex. HLA class I and class II types, where available, came from metadata supplied by the sample provider rather than from assay-based typing. Beyond this particular receptor, the publication reports: Clinical and demographic metadata were provided uncurated, with the amount varying by source and participant.

Comment on this clone: The antigen this receptor binds is unknown. One base away there is no much larger clone; base qualities are not given.

CDR1 and CDR2 are read off the germline V gene as MDHEN and SYDVKM. There are 12 amino acids in the CDR3, from cysteine to phenylalanine inclusive. Only CDR3 DNA is held: 36 bases, read in frame from base 1. At the junction V is shortened by 7 bases and J by 12 bases, with 16 bases in between. TCRbeta CDR3 regions were amplified from genomic DNA by means of the immunoSEQ Assay, a bias-controlled multiplex PCR. For the original study's pipeline: Nucleated cell counts per sample were estimated from amplification of reference gene primers within the assay. To quantify the absolute abundance of each unique TCRbeta CDR3 rearrangement, sequence reads were collapsed and filtered. For each sample, productive Simpson clonality was calculated by taking the square root of Simpson's diversity index across productive rearrangements. Sourced from immuneACCESS, this table was stored by TCRdb with only in-frame sequences that have V and J called. A share of the clones is absent; for the studies checked, an unresolved V gene accounts for under half, and the remainder has no known explanation. Clonal size and the V and J genes are those of that table, whereas D and trimming came from the DNA. The sample table contains fewer than 250,000 clones; only one count was recorded for 65% to 90% of them. 3% to 4% of the sample is taken by the ten largest.

In the prospective study, participants were about 18 to 95 years old, resided in about two dozen geographic areas of the United States, and were enrolled through a virtual design. In the prospective study, participants were assigned to cohorts based on the clinical history participants reported in a screening survey and a study questionnaire. Mobile phlebotomists in the prospective study collected whole blood, serum and a nasopharyngeal or oropharyngeal swab from every participant. Participants in the prospective study had the option to provide additional blood draws and questionnaires over a roughly two-month period. Prospective study blood samples were shipped either frozen or at room temperature before DNA extraction.

The chain uses TRBV28 and TRBJ2-1; TRBD2 is a possible D gene, resting on 6 matching bases. Sequenced material: PBMCs or T cells enriched from blood (not recorded which). The TCR originated in a woman in her thirties or forties with acute COVID-19. The DNA is TGTGCCAGCACCCCTTCGGGGGTAGGGCAGTTCTTC. Translation gives CASTPSGVGQFF.